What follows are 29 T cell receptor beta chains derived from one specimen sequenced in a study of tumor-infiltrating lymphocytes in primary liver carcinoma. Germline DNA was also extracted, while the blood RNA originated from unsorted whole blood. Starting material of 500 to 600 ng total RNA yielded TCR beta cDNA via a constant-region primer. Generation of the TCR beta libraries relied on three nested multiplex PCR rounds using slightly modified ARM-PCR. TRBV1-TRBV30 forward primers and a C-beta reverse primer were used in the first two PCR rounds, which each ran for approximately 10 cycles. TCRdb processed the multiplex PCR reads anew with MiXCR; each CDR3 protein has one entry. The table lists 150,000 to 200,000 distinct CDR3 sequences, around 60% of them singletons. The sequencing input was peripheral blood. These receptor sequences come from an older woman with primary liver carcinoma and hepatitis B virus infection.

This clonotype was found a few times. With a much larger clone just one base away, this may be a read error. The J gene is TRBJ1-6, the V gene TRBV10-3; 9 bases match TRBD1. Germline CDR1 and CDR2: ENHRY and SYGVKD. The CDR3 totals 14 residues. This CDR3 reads CAIRGTGTYSPIHF. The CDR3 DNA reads TGTGCCATCCGAGGGACAGGGACCTATTCACCCATCCACTTT.

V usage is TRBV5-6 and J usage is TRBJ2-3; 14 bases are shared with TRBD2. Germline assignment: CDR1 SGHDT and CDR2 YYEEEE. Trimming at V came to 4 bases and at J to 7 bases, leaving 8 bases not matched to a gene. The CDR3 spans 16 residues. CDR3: CASSTGTSGSDNTQYF. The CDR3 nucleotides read TGTGCCAGCAGCACTGGGACTAGCGGGAGTGATAATACGCAGTATTTT.

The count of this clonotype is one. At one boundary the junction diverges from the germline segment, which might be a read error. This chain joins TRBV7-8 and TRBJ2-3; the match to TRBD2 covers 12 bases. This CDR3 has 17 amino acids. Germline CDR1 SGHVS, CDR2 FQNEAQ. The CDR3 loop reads CASRPTSGRPRSRTRYF. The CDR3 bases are TGTGCCAGCAGACCGACTAGCGGGAGACCCCGATCGCGTACGCGGTATTTT.

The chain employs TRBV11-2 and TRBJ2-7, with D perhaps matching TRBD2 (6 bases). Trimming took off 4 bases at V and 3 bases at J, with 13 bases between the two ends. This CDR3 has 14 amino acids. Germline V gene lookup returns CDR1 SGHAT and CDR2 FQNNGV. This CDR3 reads CASSSCIADYEQYF. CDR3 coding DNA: TGTGCCAGCAGCTCCTGTATAGCGGACTACGAGCAGTACTTC.

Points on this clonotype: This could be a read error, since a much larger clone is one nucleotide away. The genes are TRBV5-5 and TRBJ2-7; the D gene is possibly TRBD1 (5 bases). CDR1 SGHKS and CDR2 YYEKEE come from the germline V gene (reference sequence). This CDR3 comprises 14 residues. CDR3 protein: CASGFEPGRYEQYF. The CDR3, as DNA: TGTGCCAGCGGCTTTGAGCCAGGGCGCTACGAGCAGTACTTC. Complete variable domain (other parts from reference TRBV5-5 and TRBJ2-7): DAGVTQSPTHLIKTRGQQVTLRCSPISGHKSVSWYQQVLGQGPQFIFQYYEKEERGRGNFPDRFSARQFPNYSSELNVNALLLGDSALYLCASGFEPGRYEQYFGPGTRLTVT.

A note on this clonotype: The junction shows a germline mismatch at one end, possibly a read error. The CDR3: CDSSLGFPDKGNTEAFF. CDR3 bases: TGTGACAGCAGCTTAGGGTTCCCGGACAAGGGGAACACTGAAGCTTTCTTT. This chain links TRBV11-3 with TRBJ1-1; possibly TRBD1 for D (5 bases). Germline CDR1 SGHNT, CDR2 YENEEA. The CDR3 has 17 residues.

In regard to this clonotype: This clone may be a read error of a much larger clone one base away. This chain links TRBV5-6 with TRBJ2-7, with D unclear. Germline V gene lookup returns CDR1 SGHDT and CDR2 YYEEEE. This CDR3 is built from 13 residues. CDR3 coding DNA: TGTGCCAGCAGCAGGGAATTAGTCTACGAGCGGTACTTC. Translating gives CASSRELVYERYF. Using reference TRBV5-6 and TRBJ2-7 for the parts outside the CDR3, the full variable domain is DAGVTQSPTHLIKTRGQQVTLRCSPKSGHDTVSWYQQALGQGPQFIFQYYEEEERQRGNFPDRFSGHQFPNYSSELNVNALLLGDSALYLCASSRELVYERYFGPGTRLTVT.

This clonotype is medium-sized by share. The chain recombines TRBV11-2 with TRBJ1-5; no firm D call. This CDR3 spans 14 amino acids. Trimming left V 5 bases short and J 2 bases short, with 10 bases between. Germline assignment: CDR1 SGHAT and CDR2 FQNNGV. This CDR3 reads CASSRVGRNQPQHF. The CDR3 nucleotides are TGTGCCAGCAGCCGCGTCGGTCGCAATCAGCCCCAGCATTTT.

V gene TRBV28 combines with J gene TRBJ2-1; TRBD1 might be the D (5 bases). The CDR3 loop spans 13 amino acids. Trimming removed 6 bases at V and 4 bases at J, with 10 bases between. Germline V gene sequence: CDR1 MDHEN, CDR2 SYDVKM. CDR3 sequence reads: CASRTTGYNEQFF. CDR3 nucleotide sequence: TGTGCCAGCAGAACCACAGGATACAATGAGCAGTTCTTC.

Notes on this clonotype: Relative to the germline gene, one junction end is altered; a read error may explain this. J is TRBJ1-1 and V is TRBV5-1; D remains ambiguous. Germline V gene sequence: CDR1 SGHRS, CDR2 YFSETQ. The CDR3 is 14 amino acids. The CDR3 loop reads CASTLASGNTEAFF. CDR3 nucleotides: TGCGCCAGCACCTTGGCATCAGGGAACACTGAAGCTTTCTTT.

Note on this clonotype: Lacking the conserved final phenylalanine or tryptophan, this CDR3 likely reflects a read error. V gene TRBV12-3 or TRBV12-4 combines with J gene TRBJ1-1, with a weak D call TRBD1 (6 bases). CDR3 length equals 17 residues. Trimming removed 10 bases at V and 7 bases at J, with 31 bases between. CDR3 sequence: CAKLPKGEGLGTIEAFL. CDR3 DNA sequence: TGTGCCAAACTTCCCAAGGGGGAGGGTCTGGGGACTATTGAAGCTTTCCTT.

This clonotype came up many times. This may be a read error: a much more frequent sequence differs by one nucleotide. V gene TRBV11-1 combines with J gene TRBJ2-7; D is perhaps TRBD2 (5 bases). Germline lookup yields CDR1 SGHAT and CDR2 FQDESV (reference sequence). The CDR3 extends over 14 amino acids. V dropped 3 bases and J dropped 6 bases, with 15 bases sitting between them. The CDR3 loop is CASSFSGSNREQYF. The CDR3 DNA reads TGTGCCAGCAGCTTCAGTGGGAGCAACCGCGAGCAGTACTTC.

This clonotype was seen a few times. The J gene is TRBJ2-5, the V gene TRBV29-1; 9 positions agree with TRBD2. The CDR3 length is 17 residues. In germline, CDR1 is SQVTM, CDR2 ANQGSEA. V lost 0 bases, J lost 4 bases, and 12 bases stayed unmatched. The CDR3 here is CSVEDRVGGLARETQYF. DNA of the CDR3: TGCAGCGTTGAAGATCGGGTGGGGGGACTAGCTAGAGAGACCCAGTACTTC.

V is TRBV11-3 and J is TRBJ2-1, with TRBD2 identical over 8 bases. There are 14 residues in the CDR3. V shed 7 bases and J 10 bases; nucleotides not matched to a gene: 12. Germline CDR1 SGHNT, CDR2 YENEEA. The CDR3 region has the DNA TGTGCCAGCAACTTTAGCGGGATGGCCGCGGAGCAGTTCTTC. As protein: CASNFSGMAAEQFF.

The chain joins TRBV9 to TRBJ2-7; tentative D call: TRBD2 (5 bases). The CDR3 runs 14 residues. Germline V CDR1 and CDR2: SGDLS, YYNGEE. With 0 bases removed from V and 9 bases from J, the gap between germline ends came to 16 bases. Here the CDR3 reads CASSVDGGGNRQYF. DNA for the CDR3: TGTGCCAGCAGCGTAGACGGAGGAGGTAATAGGCAGTACTTC.

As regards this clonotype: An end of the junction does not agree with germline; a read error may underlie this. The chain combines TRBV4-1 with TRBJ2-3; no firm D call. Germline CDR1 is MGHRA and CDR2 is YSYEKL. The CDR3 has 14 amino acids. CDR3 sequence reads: CASNQRSATDTQYF. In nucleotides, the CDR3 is TGCGCCAGCAACCAAAGGTCGGCCACAGATACACAGTATTTT.

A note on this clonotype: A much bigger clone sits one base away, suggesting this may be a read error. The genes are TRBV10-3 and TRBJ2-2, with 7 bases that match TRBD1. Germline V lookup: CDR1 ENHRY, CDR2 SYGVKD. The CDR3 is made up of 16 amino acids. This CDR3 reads CAISESGQLNTGELVF. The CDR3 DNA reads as TGTGCCATCAGTGAGTCGGGACAGCTGAACACCGGGGAGCTGGTTTTT.

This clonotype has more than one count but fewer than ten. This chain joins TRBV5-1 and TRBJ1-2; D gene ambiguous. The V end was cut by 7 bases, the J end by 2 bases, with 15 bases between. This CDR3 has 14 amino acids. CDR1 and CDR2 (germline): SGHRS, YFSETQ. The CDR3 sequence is CASSSDGVNYGYTF. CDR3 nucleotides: TGCGCCAGCTCCTCCGACGGGGTGAACTATGGCTACACCTTC.

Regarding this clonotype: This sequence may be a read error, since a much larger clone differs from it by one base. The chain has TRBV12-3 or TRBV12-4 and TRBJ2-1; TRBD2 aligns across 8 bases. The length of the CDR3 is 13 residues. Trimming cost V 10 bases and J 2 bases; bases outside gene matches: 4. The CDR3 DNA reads TGTGCCACCACTAGCGGCACCTACAATGAGCAGTTCTTC. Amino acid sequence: CATTSGTYNEQFF.

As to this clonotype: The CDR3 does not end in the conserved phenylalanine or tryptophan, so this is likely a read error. CDR3 in amino acids: CASSPLAGGPYGRNTQYY. The CDR3 nucleotides are TGTGCCAGCAGCCCGTTAGCGGGAGGCCCATACGGCAGGAATACGCAGTATTAT. J is TRBJ2-3 and V is TRBV7-8; 10 bases map to TRBD2. This CDR3 is 18 amino acids long. The trim removed 5 bases at V and 7 bases at J, leaving 18 bases unmatched. Per germline, CDR1 SGHVS and CDR2 FQNEAQ.

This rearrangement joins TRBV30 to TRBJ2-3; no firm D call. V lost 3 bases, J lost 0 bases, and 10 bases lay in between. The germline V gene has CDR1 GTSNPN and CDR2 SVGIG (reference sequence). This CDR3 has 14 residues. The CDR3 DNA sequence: TGTGCCTGGAGATACGTAGGGAGCACAGATACGCAGTATTTT. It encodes CAWRYVGSTDTQYF.

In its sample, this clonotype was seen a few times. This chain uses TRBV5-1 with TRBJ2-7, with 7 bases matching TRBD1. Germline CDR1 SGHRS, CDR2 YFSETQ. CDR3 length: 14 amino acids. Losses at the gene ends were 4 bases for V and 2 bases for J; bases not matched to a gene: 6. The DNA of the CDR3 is TGCGCCAGCAGCGCCGGGACAGCCACCTACGAGCAGTACTTC. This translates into CASSAGTATYEQYF. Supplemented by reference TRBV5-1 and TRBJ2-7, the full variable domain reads KAGVTQTPRYLIKTRGQQVTLSCSPISGHRSVSWYQQTPGQGLQFLFEYFSETQRNKGNFPGRFSGRQFSNSRSEMNVSTLELGDSALYLCASSAGTATYEQYFGPGTRLTVT.

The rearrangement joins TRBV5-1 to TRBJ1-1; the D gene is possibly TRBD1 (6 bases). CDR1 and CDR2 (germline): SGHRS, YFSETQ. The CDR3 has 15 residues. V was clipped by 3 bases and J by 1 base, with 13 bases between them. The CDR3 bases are TGCGCCAGCAGCTACGGCCCAGGGGCGAACACTGAAGCTTTCTTT. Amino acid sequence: CASSYGPGANTEAFF.

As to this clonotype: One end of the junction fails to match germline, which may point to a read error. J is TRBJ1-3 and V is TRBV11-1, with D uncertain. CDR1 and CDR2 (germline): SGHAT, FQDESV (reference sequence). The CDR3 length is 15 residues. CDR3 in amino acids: CASSFSAVSENTTYF. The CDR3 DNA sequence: TGTGCCAGCAGCTTTTCCGCGGTCTCTGAAAACACCACATATTTT.

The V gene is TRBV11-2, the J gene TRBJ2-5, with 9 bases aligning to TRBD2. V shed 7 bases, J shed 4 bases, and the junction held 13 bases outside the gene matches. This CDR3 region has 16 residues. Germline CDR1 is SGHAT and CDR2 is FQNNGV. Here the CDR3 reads CASNYSLGSGRETQYF. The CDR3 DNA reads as TGTGCCAGCAATTACTCCCTTGGTAGCGGGAGAGAGACCCAGTACTTC.

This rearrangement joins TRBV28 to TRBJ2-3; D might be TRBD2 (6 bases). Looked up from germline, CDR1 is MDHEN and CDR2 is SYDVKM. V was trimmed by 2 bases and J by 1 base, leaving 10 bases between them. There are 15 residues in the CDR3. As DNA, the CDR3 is TGTGCCAGCAGTTTAAGCGGCGGGGGCACAGATACGCAGTATTTT. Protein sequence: CASSLSGGGTDTQYF.

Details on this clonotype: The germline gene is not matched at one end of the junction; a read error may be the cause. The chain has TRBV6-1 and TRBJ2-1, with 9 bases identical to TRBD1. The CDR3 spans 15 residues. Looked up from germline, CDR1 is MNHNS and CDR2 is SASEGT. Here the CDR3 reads CASSPGQGSLWEQFF. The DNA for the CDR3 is TGTGCTAGCAGCCCCGGACAGGGGTCTCTATGGGAGCAGTTCTTC.

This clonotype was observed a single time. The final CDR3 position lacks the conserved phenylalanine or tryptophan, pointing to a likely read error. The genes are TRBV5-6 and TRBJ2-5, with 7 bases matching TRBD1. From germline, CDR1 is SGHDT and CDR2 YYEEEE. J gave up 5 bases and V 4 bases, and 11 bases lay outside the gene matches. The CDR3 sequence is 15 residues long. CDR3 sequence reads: CASSRQGVGRETQYL. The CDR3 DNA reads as TGTGCCAGCAGCCGACAGGGTGTCGGCAGGGAGACCCAGTACCTC.

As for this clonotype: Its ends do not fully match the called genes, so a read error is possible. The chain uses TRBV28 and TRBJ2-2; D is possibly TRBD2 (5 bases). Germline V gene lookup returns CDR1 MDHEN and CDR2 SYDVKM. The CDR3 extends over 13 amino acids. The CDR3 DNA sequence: TGTGCCAGCAGACAAACGAACACCGGGGATCTGTTTTTT. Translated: CASRQTNTGDLFF.